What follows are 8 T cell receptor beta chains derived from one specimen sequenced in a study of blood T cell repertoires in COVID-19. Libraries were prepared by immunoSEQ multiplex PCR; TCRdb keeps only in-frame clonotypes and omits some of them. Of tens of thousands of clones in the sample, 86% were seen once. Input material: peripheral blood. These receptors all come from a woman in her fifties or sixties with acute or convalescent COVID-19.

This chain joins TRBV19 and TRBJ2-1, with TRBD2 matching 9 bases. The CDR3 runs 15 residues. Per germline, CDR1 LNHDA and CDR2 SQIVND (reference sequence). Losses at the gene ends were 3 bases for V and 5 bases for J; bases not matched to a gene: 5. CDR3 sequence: CASSMTVAGDNEQFF. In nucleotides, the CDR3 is TGTGCCAGTAGTATGACGGTAGCGGGAGACAATGAGCAGTTCTTC.

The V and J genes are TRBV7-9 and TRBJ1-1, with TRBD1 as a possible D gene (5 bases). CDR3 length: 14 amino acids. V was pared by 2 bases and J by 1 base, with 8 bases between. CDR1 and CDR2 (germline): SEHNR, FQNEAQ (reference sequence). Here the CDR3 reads CASSLSQGNTEAFF. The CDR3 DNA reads TGTGCCAGCAGCTTATCCCAGGGGAACACTGAAGCTTTCTTT. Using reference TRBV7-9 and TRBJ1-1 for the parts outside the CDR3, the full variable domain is DTGVSQNPRHKITKRGQNVTFRCDPISEHNRLYWYRQTLGQGPEFLTYFQNEAQLEKSRLLSDRFSAERPKGSFSTLEIQRTEQGDSAMYLCASSLSQGNTEAFFGQGTRLTVV.

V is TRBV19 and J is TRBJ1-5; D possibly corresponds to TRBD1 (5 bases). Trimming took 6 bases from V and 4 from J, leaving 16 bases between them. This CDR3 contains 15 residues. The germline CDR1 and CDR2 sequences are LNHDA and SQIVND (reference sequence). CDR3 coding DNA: TGTGCCAGTAGGGGAAGCCGGTCAGGGAATCAGCCCCAGCATTTT. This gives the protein CASRGSRSGNQPQHF.

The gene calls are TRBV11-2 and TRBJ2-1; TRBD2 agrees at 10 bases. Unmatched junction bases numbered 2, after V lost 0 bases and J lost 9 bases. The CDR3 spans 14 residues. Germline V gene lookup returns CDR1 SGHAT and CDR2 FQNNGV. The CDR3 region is CASSLEAGGREQFF. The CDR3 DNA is TGTGCCAGCAGCTTAGAAGCGGGGGGGCGTGAGCAGTTCTTC.

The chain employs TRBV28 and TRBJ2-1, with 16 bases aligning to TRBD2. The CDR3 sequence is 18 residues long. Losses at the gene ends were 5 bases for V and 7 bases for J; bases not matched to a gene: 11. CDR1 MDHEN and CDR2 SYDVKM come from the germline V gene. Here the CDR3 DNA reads TGTGCCAGCAGTCCGCTACCGGGACTAGCGGGAGGGACGAATGAGCAGTTCTTC. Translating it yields CASSPLPGLAGGTNEQFF.

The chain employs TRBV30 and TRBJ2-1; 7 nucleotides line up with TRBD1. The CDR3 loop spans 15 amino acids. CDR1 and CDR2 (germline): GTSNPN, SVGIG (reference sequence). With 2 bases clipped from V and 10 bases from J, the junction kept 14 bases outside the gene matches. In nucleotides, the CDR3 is TGTGCCTGGAGTATCATGAGGGGGCCGGGGAAGGAGCAGTTCTTC. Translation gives CAWSIMRGPGKEQFF. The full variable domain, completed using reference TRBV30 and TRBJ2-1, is SQTIHQWPATLVQPVGSPLSLECTVEGTSNPNLYWYRQAAGRGLQLLFYSVGIGQISSEVPQNLSASRPQDRQFILSSKKLLLSDSGFYLCAWSIMRGPGKEQFFGPGTRLTVL.

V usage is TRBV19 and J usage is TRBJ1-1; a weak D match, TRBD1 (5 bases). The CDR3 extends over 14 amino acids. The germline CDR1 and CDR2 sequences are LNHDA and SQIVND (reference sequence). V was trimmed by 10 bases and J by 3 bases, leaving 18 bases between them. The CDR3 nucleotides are TGTGCCACCAGACCAGGGCCGGGGGACACTGAAGCTTTCTTT. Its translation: CATRPGPGDTEAFF. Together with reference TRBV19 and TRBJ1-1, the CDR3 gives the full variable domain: DGGITQSPKYLFRKEGQNVTLSCEQNLNHDAMYWYRQDPGQGLRLIYYSQIVNDFQKGDIAEGYSVSREKKESFPLTVTSAQKNPTAFYLCATRPGPGDTEAFFGQGTRLTVV.

CDR3 residues: CASSLVAAATDTQYF. The CDR3 DNA reads as TGTGCCAGCAGCTTGGTGGCGGCAGCCACAGATACGCAGTATTTT. V gene TRBV5-5 combines with J gene TRBJ2-3, with D hard to call. From germline, CDR1 is SGHKS and CDR2 YYEKEE (reference sequence). This CDR3 has 15 amino acids. V lost 0 bases and J lost 2, with 10 bases in between.